These 17 T cell receptor beta chains were all obtained from the same sample, sequenced in a study of control samples from healthy donors and cancer patients. The data were produced by immunoSEQ multiplex PCR, yet TCRdb's version contains in-frame clones alone and is incomplete. The data show around 120,000 clones, approximately 89% seen once. Input material: blood. The receptors originated from a young woman in good health.

The chain has TRBV24-1 and TRBJ2-7; D is tentatively TRBD1 or TRBD2 (6 bases each). This CDR3 region has 15 residues. Germline-derived CDR1 and CDR2 are KGHDR and SFDVKD. The germline V and J ends were trimmed by 4 bases and 1 base, with 13 bases remaining between them. In DNA form, the CDR3 reads TGTGCCACCAGTGACCCGACTAGGGGGTCCTACGAGCAGTACTTC. Translating gives CATSDPTRGSYEQYF.

V usage is TRBV7-2 and J usage is TRBJ2-2; TRBD2 agrees at 7 bases. Germline CDR1 is SGHTA and CDR2 is FQGNSA. The CDR3 length is 16 residues. J was trimmed by 5 bases and V by 1 base; bases with no gene match: 7. DNA of the CDR3: TGTGCCAGCAGCTTAGGGGGAGGGGCGCTTACCGGGGAGCTGTTTTTT. This encodes CASSLGGGALTGELFF.

This chain connects TRBV24-1 to TRBJ1-5, with D possibly TRBD1 on 5 matching bases. Germline values: CDR1 KGHDR, CDR2 SFDVKD. The CDR3 extends over 15 amino acids. Trimming pared 3 bases from V and 3 bases from J, leaving 11 bases between. CDR3 coding DNA: TGTGCCACCAGTGATGGGCAGGGCCTCAATCAGCCCCAGCATTTT. Its translation is CATSDGQGLNQPQHF.

This clone was picked up one time. V is TRBV18 and J is TRBJ2-3; D uncertain. CDR1 and CDR2 (germline): KGHSH, LQKENI. CDR3 length: 17 residues. Between the trimmed V and J ends, which lost 1 base and 0 bases, there was a span of 14 bases. The CDR3 sequence: CASSPQVVRASTDTQYF. CDR3 nucleotides: TGTGCCAGCTCACCACAGGTGGTTAGGGCTAGCACAGATACGCAGTATTTT.

The chain couples TRBV7-2 to TRBJ2-7, with TRBD2 matching 10 bases. The CDR3 contains 15 residues. After removal of 4 bases from V and 0 bases from J, the junction contained 3 bases not matched to a gene. In germline, CDR1 is SGHTA, CDR2 FQGNSA. CDR3 sequence (DNA): TGTGCCAGCAGCTCGGGACTAGCGCGCTCCTACGAGCAGTACTTC. As protein: CASSSGLARSYEQYF.

CDR3 DNA: TGTGCCAGCAGCTTGGGGGAAACTGAAGCTTTCTTT. Encoded protein: CASSLGETEAFF. V usage is TRBV7-9 and J usage is TRBJ1-1, with D tentatively TRBD1 (5 bases). Trimming removed 3 bases at V and 5 bases at J, with 7 bases between. CDR1 and CDR2 from the germline V gene are SEHNR and FQNEAQ (reference sequence). CDR3 length equals 12 residues.

The chain recombines TRBV19 with TRBJ2-1; D possibly corresponds to TRBD2 (6 bases). The CDR3 extends over 15 amino acids. With 4 bases removed from V and 9 bases from J, the gap between germline ends came to 19 bases. Germline V gene data show CDR1 as LNHDA and CDR2 as SQIVND (reference sequence). The CDR3 region has the DNA TGTGCCAGTAGTAGGGTGCTATCGCTGGGGGGTGAGCAGTTCTTC. It translates to CASSRVLSLGGEQFF.

A word on this clone: The same CDR3 is also encoded by other DNA sequences in this sample. The genes are TRBV5-6 and TRBJ1-6; D call uncertain. The V and J ends lost 0 bases and 4 bases respectively, with 5 bases between them. The CDR3 has 14 residues. Germline V gene sequence: CDR1 SGHDT, CDR2 YYEEEE. The CDR3, as DNA: TGTGCCAGCAGCTTGGCAGGATATAATTCACCCCTCCACTTT. Its protein product is CASSLAGYNSPLHF.

This clone was observed once. The chain links TRBV30 to TRBJ1-5; unclear D gene. CDR3 size: 13 residues. V was pared by 0 bases and J by 7 bases, with 10 bases between. Germline assignment: CDR1 GTSNPN and CDR2 SVGIG (reference sequence). The CDR3 region has the DNA TGTGCCTGGAGTGTACAAGGGTCCCAGCCCCAGCATTTT. Residues: CAWSVQGSQPQHF.

The chain links TRBV7-9 to TRBJ1-6, with a possible D match to TRBD1 (5 bases). The CDR3 consists of 13 residues. V was cut by 6 bases and J by 5 bases, with 8 bases left in between. From germline, CDR1 is SEHNR and CDR2 FQNEAQ (reference sequence). The CDR3 region has the DNA TGTGCCAGCAGGACAGTTGATAATTCACCCCTCCACTTT. Its protein is CASRTVDNSPLHF.

The chain uses TRBV6-2 or TRBV6-3 and TRBJ2-7; 9 nucleotides align to TRBD1. The junction had 19 bases not matched to a gene; V was cut back by 6 bases and J by 1 base. Germline V gives CDR1 MNHEY, CDR2 SVGEGT. The CDR3 contains 19 residues. The CDR3 loop is CASSRLNIRDRVISYEQYF. The CDR3 DNA reads as TGTGCCAGCAGCAGACTTAACATCCGGGACAGGGTAATTTCCTACGAGCAGTACTTC.

The V gene is TRBV3-1 (or the pseudogene TRBV3-2), the J gene TRBJ2-7; D gene ambiguous. The CDR3 is 15 residues long. CDR1 LGHDT and CDR2 YNNKEL come from the germline V gene (reference sequence). V lost 0 bases to trimming and J lost 0 bases, with 9 bases between them. CDR3 DNA: TGTGCCAGCAGCCAAGAGGGGTACAGCTCCTACGAGCAGTACTTC. Amino acids: CASSQEGYSSYEQYF.

V usage is TRBV19 and J usage is TRBJ2-3; TRBD2 might be the D (6 bases). Per germline, CDR1 LNHDA and CDR2 SQIVND (reference sequence). CDR3 size: 13 residues. V lost 6 bases to trimming and J lost 6 bases, with 13 bases between them. The CDR3 region is CASRWGEMDTQYF. The CDR3 region has the DNA TGTGCCAGTAGGTGGGGGGAGATGGATACGCAGTATTTT.

The chain joins TRBV9 to TRBJ1-3; 7 bases map to TRBD1. Per germline, CDR1 SGDLS and CDR2 YYNGEE. The J segment lost 0 bases and the V segment lost 0 bases, leaving 9 bases of the junction unmatched. The CDR3 contains 18 residues. As DNA, the CDR3 is TGTGCCAGCAGCGTAGCGACAGGGCTAAGCTTCTCTGGAAACACCATATATTTT. Translating gives CASSVATGLSFSGNTIYF.

V usage is TRBV9 and J usage is TRBJ2-1; 8 positions agree with TRBD2. The CDR3 length is 17 residues. Germline V CDR1 and CDR2: SGDLS, YYNGEE. The V gene end was trimmed by 7 bases and the J gene end by 3 bases; junction bases not matched to a gene: 15. In DNA form, the CDR3 reads TGTGCCAGCGGGGATAATAAAGCGGGAGTCGGCTACAATGAGCAGTTCTTC. Amino acid sequence: CASGDNKAGVGYNEQFF.

The chain links TRBV7-2 to TRBJ1-2, with TRBD1 matching 12 bases. V lost 1 base and J lost 3; bases outside the gene matches: 6. The CDR3 spans 17 residues. Per germline, CDR1 SGHTA and CDR2 FQGNSA. The chain's CDR3 is CASSLEGQGAYYYGYTF. The CDR3 region has the DNA TGTGCCAGCAGCTTAGAGGGACAGGGGGCCTATTACTATGGCTACACCTTC.

V and J are TRBV30 and TRBJ2-1; TRBD2 matches 7 bases. V was clipped by 3 bases and J by 9 bases; unmatched bases: 11. This CDR3 region has 14 residues. The germline CDR1 and CDR2 sequences are GTSNPN and SVGIG (reference sequence). CDR3 nucleotides: TGTGCCTGGAGCCACCCGGGACTAAGGGGTGAGCAGTTCTTC. Translated: CAWSHPGLRGEQFF. Filled out from reference TRBV30 and TRBJ2-1, the complete variable domain reads SQTIHQWPATLVQPVGSPLSLECTVEGTSNPNLYWYRQAAGRGLQLLFYSVGIGQISSEVPQNLSASRPQDRQFILSSKKLLLSDSGFYLCAWSHPGLRGEQFFGPGTRLTVL.